This T cell receptor (beta chain) appears in the sequencing data of a study of T cells after yellow fever vaccination. Universal primer sites and UMIs were introduced during 5'RACE template-switching synthesis of TCR cDNA. TCRdb fed the 5' RACE reads into MiXCR, producing one record per CDR3 protein. The table includes a few hundred thousand distinct CDR3 sequences, 9.5% to 13% detected once. The CDR3 totals 20 residues. Trimming cost V 5 bases and J 0 bases; bases outside gene matches: 17. CDR1 is SGHAT and CDR2 is FQDESV in the germline V gene (reference sequence). This clonotype was observed a handful of times.

Specimen: PBMCs, collected on the day of the first yellow fever vaccination. This TCR was recovered from a young man who received the YFV17D yellow fever vaccine. This chain uses TRBV11-1 with TRBJ2-1; 9 nucleotides line up with TRBD2. The CDR3 DNA sequence: TGTGCCAGCAGCCTTCCTAGCGGGGAATACTTAATAAGCTCCTACAATGAGCAGTTCTTC. It translates to CASSLPSGEYLISSYNEQFF.